This T cell receptor (beta chain) was found in a study of cytomegalovirus exposure and HLA in healthy donors. Trimming took off 6 bases at V and 1 base at J, with 9 bases between the two ends. This CDR3 has 13 residues. The V gene's germline CDR1 is MNHEY and CDR2 SVGAGI. This clone was seen a handful of times. PCR amplification relied on 60 Vbeta primers (plus 13 Jbeta primers). The table came from immunoSEQ multiplex PCR; TCRdb's copy has only in-frame clones and leaves some out. In the table there are about 95,000 clones, 78% of which are singletons. V usage is TRBV6-5 and J usage is TRBJ1-1, with no clear D. This receptor was identified in a woman aged 40 to 50 in good health and CMV-seropositive. Sequenced input: PBMCs. CDR3: CASRRSGNTEAFF. The CDR3 DNA reads TGTGCCAGCAGGAGGAGTGGGAACACTGAAGCTTTCTTT.